The present entry profiles one T cell receptor (beta chain) with its context. Method: immunoSEQ multiplex PCR; TCRdb's copy keeps in-frame clones and lacks some. The table lists about 2,500,000 clones, just over 90% of them singletons. The record originates from a study of shared clonotypes between healthy human individuals. Germline CDR1 reads LNHNV; CDR2 reads YYDKDF (reference sequence). The ends were cut back, 3 bases at V and 2 bases at J, with 10 bases in the middle. The CDR3 spans 14 residues. The chain uses TRBV15 and TRBJ1-2; D unresolved. The sequence came from a man aged 18 to 35 in good health. The source material was naive CD4+ T cells sorted from blood. Subset here: CD45RA+ positively selected. The CDR3 nucleotides read TGTGCCACCAGCAGGGCAACCGGAAACTATGGCTACACCTTC. Residues: CATSRATGNYGYTF.